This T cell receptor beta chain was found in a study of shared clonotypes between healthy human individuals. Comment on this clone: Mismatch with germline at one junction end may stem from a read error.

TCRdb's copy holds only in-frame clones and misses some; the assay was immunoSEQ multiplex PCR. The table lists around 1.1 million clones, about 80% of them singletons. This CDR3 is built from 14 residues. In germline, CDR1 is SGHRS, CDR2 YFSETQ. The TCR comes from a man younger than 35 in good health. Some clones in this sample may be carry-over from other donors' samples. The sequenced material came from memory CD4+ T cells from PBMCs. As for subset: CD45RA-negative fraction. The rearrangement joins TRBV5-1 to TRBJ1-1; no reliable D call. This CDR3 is CANSSVSANTEAFF. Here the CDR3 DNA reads TGCGCCAACAGCTCGGTCAGCGCAAACACTGAAGCTTTCTTT.